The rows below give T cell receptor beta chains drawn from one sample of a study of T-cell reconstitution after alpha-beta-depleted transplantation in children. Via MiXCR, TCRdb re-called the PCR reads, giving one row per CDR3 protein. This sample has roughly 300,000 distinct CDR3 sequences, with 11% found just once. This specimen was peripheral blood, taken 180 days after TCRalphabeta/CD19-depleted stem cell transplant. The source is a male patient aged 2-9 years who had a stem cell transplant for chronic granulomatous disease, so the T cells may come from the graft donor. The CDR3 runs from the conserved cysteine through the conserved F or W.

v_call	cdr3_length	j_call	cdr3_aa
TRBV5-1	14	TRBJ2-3	CASRRASGTDTQYF
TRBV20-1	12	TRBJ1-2	CSARDNARGYTF
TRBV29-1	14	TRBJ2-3	CSVRQGVSTDTQYF
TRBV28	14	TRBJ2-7	CASRGQVFSYEQYF
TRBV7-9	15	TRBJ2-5	CASSLDRRVEETQYF
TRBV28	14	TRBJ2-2	CASRVGGDTGELFF
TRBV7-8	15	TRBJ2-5	CASSFLAGESETQYF
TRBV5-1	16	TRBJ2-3	CASSPRELASTDTQYF
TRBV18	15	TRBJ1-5	CASSPSGVRNQPQHF
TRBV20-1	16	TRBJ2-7	CSARDFRGTSGYEQYF
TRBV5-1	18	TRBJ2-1	CASSFGLAGGPLYNEQFF
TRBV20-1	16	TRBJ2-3	CSARESALSVPDTQYF
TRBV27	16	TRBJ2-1	CASSLSSGSSYNEQFF
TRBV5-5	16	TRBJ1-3	CASEPFIGSSGNTIYF
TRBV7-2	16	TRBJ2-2	CASSLRGGLRARELFF
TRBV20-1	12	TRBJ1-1	CSASSSNTEAFF
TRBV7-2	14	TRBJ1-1	CASSLVPRNTEAFF
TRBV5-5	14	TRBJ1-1	CASSLGTVNTEAFF
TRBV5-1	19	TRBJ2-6	CASSLYLDLGAPGANVLTF
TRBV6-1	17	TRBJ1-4	CASTKTGGVVTNEKLFF
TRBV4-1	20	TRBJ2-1	CASSQGGGGRGLAGPNEQFF
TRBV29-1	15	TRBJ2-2	CSARGQSEGTGELFF
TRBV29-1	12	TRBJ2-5	CSVGGGGETQYF
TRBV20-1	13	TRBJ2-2	CSAGLAATGELFF
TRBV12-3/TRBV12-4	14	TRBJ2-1	CASLHWGGNNEQFF
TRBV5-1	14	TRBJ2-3	CASSPAPFTDTQYF
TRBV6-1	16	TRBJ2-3	CASSEAPGGGTDTQYF
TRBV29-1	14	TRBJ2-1	CSATLAGGPGEQFF
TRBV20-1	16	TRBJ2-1	CSARPGLAGVRDEQFF
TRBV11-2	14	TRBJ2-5	CASSPTRSGETQYF
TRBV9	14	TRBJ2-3	CASSPPTSTDTQYF
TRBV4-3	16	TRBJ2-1	CASSLETGGPYNEQFF
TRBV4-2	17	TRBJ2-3	CASSQTGTRSGSDTQYF
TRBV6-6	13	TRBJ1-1	CASSRDENTEAFF
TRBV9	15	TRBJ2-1	CASSVRGGDYNEQFF
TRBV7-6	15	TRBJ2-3	CASSLSGLATDTQYF
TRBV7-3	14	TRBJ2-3	CASSLRPAADTQYF
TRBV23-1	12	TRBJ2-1	CPEFGGGDEQFF
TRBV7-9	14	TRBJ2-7	CASSLQAGTNEQYF
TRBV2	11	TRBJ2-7	CASSDLGQRYF
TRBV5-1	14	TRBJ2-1	CASSLREGVNEQFF